These T cell receptor beta chains were read from a single sample in a study of CD8 T cells in Susac syndrome. TCRdb reprocessed the immunoSEQ multiplex PCR reads with MiXCR, giving one entry per CDR3 protein. The data show about 180,000 distinct CDR3 sequences, with around 94% seen just once and approximately 0.099% held by the top ten. Specimen: CD4+ T cells from PBMCs. All receptors come from a human donor with Susac syndrome. Both conserved end residues are trimmed from each CDR3.

j_gene	v_gene	CDR3aa
TRBJ2-3	TRBV28	ASSSRGRTDTQY
TRBJ1-1	TRBV4-2	ASSQGWYGEAF
TRBJ2-7	TRBV25-1	ASTASGSYEQY
TRBJ1-2	TRBV2	ASSRENYGYT
TRBJ2-7	TRBV11-2	ASRRGLAGGYEQY
TRBJ1-1	TRBV30	AWRTDTNTEAF
TRBJ2-1	TRBV5-5	ASRLAGGVYNEQF
TRBJ2-3	TRBV29-1	SVPRRGGLSQDTQY
TRBJ2-3	TRBV2	ASSDGISTDTQY
TRBJ2-7	TRBV20-1	SAREQTQYEQY
TRBJ2-3	TRBV20-1	SAKRAGGSTDTQY
TRBJ2-1	TRBV20-1	SARGPGQGAGEQF
TRBJ2-1	TRBV10-3	AISPGQGGEQF
TRBJ2-7	TRBV19	ASSEIAGEPYEQY
TRBJ1-1	TRBV23-1	ASKNTVTEAF
TRBJ2-7	TRBV29-1	SGRNSYEQY
TRBJ1-2	TRBV19	ASSSSLDRGYGYT
TRBJ2-2	TRBV6-2/TRBV6-3	ASSLRFSGTGELF
TRBJ1-1	TRBV30	AWVGQTNTEAF
TRBJ2-3	TRBV23-1	ASSPPSRQGVGTDTQY